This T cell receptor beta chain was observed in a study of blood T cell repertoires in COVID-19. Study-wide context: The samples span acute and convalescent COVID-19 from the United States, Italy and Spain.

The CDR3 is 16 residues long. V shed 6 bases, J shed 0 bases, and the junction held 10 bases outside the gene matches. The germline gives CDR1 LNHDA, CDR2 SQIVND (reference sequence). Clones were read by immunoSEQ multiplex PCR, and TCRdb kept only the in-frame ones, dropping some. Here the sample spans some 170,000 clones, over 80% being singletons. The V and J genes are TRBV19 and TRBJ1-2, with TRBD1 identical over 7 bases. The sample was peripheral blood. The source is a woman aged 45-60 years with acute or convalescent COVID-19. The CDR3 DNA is TGTGCCAGTAGGCGCTCAGGACAGGAAACTAACTATGGCTACACCTTC. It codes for CASRRSGQETNYGYTF.